Shown below are 28 T cell receptor beta chains from a single sample sequenced in a study of vaccination and CD4 T cells after COVID-19. Sequenced with the Oncomine TCR Beta short-read assay was DNA taken from cultured CD4+ T cells. TCRdb redid the calling of the PCR reads with MiXCR, one entry per CDR3 protein. This table holds about 15,000 distinct CDR3 sequences, approximately 50% found once. Sample treatment: roughly 10-day PBMC culture with coronavirus spike peptide pools or control peptides (ViraFEST assay). Their specific antigens are unknown. The sample in question was CD4+ T cells from blood, cultured in vitro, obtained before SARS-CoV-2 vaccination. Source of these receptors: a human donor who had recovered from COVID-19.

V and J are TRBV7-8 and TRBJ1-2; a possible D gene is TRBD1 (6 bases). CDR1 is SGHVS, CDR2 FQNEAQ, per germline. The CDR3 has 15 amino acids. Trimming shortened V by 5 bases and J by 2 bases, and 15 bases separated the two germline ends. The CDR3 DNA reads TGTGCCAGCAGCCCACGTGGTAGGGGGAACTATGGCTACACCTTC. This sequence encodes CASSPRGRGNYGYTF.

The chain is built from TRBV7-9 and TRBJ1-2, with D perhaps TRBD1 (5 bases). The V gene lost 5 bases and the J gene lost 6 bases, with 19 bases spanning the gap. The CDR3 has 15 residues. Germline CDR1 reads SEHNR; CDR2 reads FQNEAQ (reference sequence). The CDR3 here is CASSPRAITLHGYTF. In DNA form, the CDR3 reads TGTGCCAGCAGCCCCAGGGCTATTACACTCCATGGCTACACCTTC. The full variable domain, in which reference TRBV7-9 and TRBJ1-2 provide the parts outside the CDR3, is DTGVSQNPRHKITKRGQNVTFRCDPISEHNRLYWYRQTLGQGPEFLTYFQNEAQLEKSRLLSDRFSAERPKGSFSTLEIQRTEQGDSAMYLCASSPRAITLHGYTFGSGTRLTVV.

The V call is TRBV20-1, the J call TRBJ2-1; weak D call: TRBD2 (5 bases). The germline V and J ends were trimmed by 8 bases and 3 bases, with 14 bases remaining between them. Germline CDR1 is DFQATT and CDR2 is SNEGSKA (reference sequence). The length of the CDR3 is 13 residues. For the CDR3, the DNA is TGCAGTCATTCTACCGGGATCTACAATGAGCAGTTCTTC. Its translation: CSHSTGIYNEQFF.

The chain joins TRBV4-1 to TRBJ2-7; D remains ambiguous. The J call may be faulty, since TRBJ2-5 better matches the DNA end. CDR3 length: 13 amino acids. Germline values: CDR1 MGHRA, CDR2 YSYEKL. The chain's CDR3 is CASSQLPGETQYF. The CDR3 region has the DNA TGCGCCAGCAGCCAACTCCCTGGGGAGACCCAGTACTTC.

The rearrangement joins TRBV14 to TRBJ1-1, with D hard to call. Germline lookup yields CDR1 SGHDN and CDR2 FVKESK. V was shortened by 7 bases and J by 1 base, with 13 bases between the two germline ends. CDR3 length: 14 residues. CDR3 in DNA: TGTGCCAGCAACGATGGCGACGGGAACACTGAAGCTTTCTTT. It specifies CASNDGDGNTEAFF. The full variable domain, rest sourced from reference TRBV14 and TRBJ1-1, is EAGVTQFPSHSVIEKGQTVTLRCDPISGHDNLYWYRRVMGKEIKFLLHFVKESKQDESGMPNNRFLAERTGGTYSTLKVQPAELEDSGVYFCASNDGDGNTEAFFGQGTRLTVV.

The rearrangement joins TRBV5-1 to TRBJ2-3; 9 nucleotides line up with TRBD1. Germline assignment: CDR1 SGHRS and CDR2 YFSETQ. The length of the CDR3 is 16 residues. The ends lost 3 bases at V and 4 bases at J; junction bases unmatched: 9. The CDR3 is CASSWGQGDLADTQYF. CDR3 DNA: TGCGCCAGCAGCTGGGGACAGGGCGACTTGGCAGATACGCAGTATTTT. Full variable domain (rest looked up from reference TRBV5-1 and TRBJ2-3): KAGVTQTPRYLIKTRGQQVTLSCSPISGHRSVSWYQQTPGQGLQFLFEYFSETQRNKGNFPGRFSGRQFSNSRSEMNVSTLELGDSALYLCASSWGQGDLADTQYFGPGTRLTVL.

The chain combines TRBV7-2 with TRBJ2-3; D is perhaps TRBD1 (5 bases). Germline CDR1 and CDR2: SGHTA and FQGNSA. The CDR3 has 14 residues. The ends were cut back, 3 bases at V and 0 bases at J, with 7 bases in the middle. The CDR3 sequence: CASSFTGSTDTQYF. The DNA of the CDR3 is TGTGCCAGCAGCTTTACAGGTAGCACAGATACGCAGTATTTT.

This clonotype has just a few counts. The V and J genes are TRBV7-6 and TRBJ1-6, with 8 bases fitting TRBD1. The V gene end was trimmed by 5 bases and the J gene end by 9 bases; junction bases not matched to a gene: 6. The CDR3 is made up of 14 amino acids. Per the germline V gene, CDR1 is SGHVS and CDR2 is FNYEAQ. CDR3 sequence reads: CASSQGQGGSPLHF. The CDR3 DNA follows: TGTGCCAGCAGCCAAGGACAGGGCGGTTCACCCCTCCACTTT.

V gene TRBV20-1 combines with J gene TRBJ1-1; D perhaps matches TRBD1 (5 bases). The CDR3 runs to 16 residues. V lost 0 bases to trimming and J lost 6 bases, with 20 bases between them. In germline, CDR1 is DFQATT, CDR2 SNEGSKA (reference sequence). The DNA of the CDR3 is TGCAGTGCTAGAGATCTCGCCCACGGGGGGTACGCTGAAGCTTTCTTT. This gives the protein CSARDLAHGGYAEAFF.

The DNA for the CDR3 is TGTGCCAGCAGTTTATCGATCGGGGGATACGCCTCCTACGAGCAGTACTTC. Amino acid sequence: CASSLSIGGYASYEQYF. The chain combines TRBV27 with TRBJ2-7; D possibly corresponds to TRBD2 (6 bases). In germline, CDR1 is MNHEY, CDR2 SMNVEV (reference sequence). The V and J ends lost 0 bases and 0 bases respectively, with 15 bases between them. This CDR3 is 17 amino acids long.

The chain employs TRBV2 and TRBJ1-1; TRBD1 agrees at 8 bases. The V gene end was trimmed by 2 bases and the J gene end by 5 bases; junction bases not matched to a gene: 7. The CDR3 extends over 15 amino acids. Germline V gene sequence: CDR1 SNHLY, CDR2 FYNNEI. The CDR3 sequence is CASSETRTGRTEAFF. Here the CDR3 DNA reads TGTGCCAGCAGTGAAACCCGGACAGGGCGGACTGAAGCTTTCTTT.

This clonotype has more than one count but fewer than ten. V usage is TRBV10-3 and J usage is TRBJ1-2; 7 bases are shared with TRBD1. CDR3 size: 18 residues. Germline loops: CDR1 ENHRY, CDR2 SYGVKD. V lost 3 bases and J lost 0; bases outside the gene matches: 13. The CDR3 loop is CAISDNRRQGGANYGYTF. In nucleotides, the CDR3 is TGTGCCATCAGTGACAATCGTCGACAGGGAGGAGCTAACTATGGCTACACCTTC.

V and J are TRBV19 and TRBJ2-1, with 7 bases that match TRBD1. There are 15 residues in the CDR3. V was pared by 7 bases and J by 0 bases, with 6 bases of the junction left unmatched. CDR1 is LNHDA, CDR2 SQIVND, per germline (reference sequence). CDR3 DNA: TGTGCCAGTACCTCGGACAGGAGCTCCTACAATGAGCAGTTCTTC. Translating gives CASTSDRSSYNEQFF.

The chain combines TRBV7-9 with TRBJ1-4; TRBD1 matches at 7 bases. Germline CDR1 SEHNR, CDR2 FQNEAQ (reference sequence). V lost 6 bases and J lost 6; bases outside the gene matches: 7. The CDR3 is 14 residues long. The DNA of the CDR3 is TGTGCCAGCAGAACAGGGGAAGGGGATGAAAAACTGTTTTTT. It encodes CASRTGEGDEKLFF.

The V call is TRBV24-1, the J call TRBJ2-1, with a tentative D call TRBD2 (5 bases). The CDR3 is 16 amino acids. The germline CDR1 and CDR2 sequences are KGHDR and SFDVKD. Trimming took off 3 bases at V and 2 bases at J, with 13 bases between the two ends. This CDR3 reads CATSDPASNAYNEQFF. Here the CDR3 DNA reads TGTGCCACCAGTGATCCCGCTAGCAACGCCTACAATGAGCAGTTCTTC.

The chain has TRBV30 and TRBJ1-1; 11 bases match TRBD1. V lost 1 base to trimming and J lost 11 bases; unmatched junction nucleotides: 9. The germline V gene encodes CDR1 GTSNPN and CDR2 SVGIG (reference sequence). The CDR3 is 14 residues long. The CDR3 loop reads CAWSELGDRGIAFF. In DNA, the CDR3 is TGTGCCTGGAGTGAACTGGGGGACAGGGGGATCGCTTTCTTT.

CDR3 nucleotides: TGTGCCAGTAAGAGAGTGGGACCGGGGTTGCAGCCCCAGCATTTT. It specifies CASKRVGPGLQPQHF. This chain uses TRBV19 with TRBJ1-5; D is possibly TRBD1 (5 bases). V shed 7 bases and J shed 7 bases, with 20 bases lying between them. The CDR3 runs to 15 residues. Germline V gene sequence: CDR1 LNHDA, CDR2 SQIVND (reference sequence).

V and J are TRBV6-5 and TRBJ2-7; D gene uncertain. The germline V gene encodes CDR1 MNHEY and CDR2 SVGAGI. Trimming took 0 bases from V and 3 from J, leaving 9 bases between them. The CDR3 sequence is 14 residues long. This chain's CDR3 is CASSYSAESYEQYF. DNA for the CDR3: TGTGCCAGCAGTTACTCAGCTGAAAGCTACGAGCAGTACTTC.

This clonotype was detected a few times. The chain recombines TRBV2 with TRBJ2-5; TRBD2 aligns across 13 bases. Germline CDR1 reads SNHLY; CDR2 reads FYNNEI. J was trimmed by 5 bases and V by 6 bases; bases with no gene match: 6. CDR3 length: 15 amino acids. The CDR3 DNA follows: TGTGCCAGCAGCGACCCACTAGCGGGAGGGGAGACCCAGTACTTC. Translating gives CASSDPLAGGETQYF.

The chain combines TRBV20-1 with TRBJ1-5; possible D gene TRBD1, 5 bases. Trimming removed 5 bases at V and 0 bases at J, with 11 bases between. Germline V gives CDR1 DFQATT, CDR2 SNEGSKA (reference sequence). The CDR3 is 14 residues long. The CDR3 DNA reads as TGCAGTGCTCCTGACAGCTATAGCAATCAGCCCCAGCATTTT. Translation: CSAPDSYSNQPQHF.

The V and J genes are TRBV7-6 and TRBJ2-5; D may be TRBD1 (6 bases). Germline lookup yields CDR1 SGHVS and CDR2 FNYEAQ. The CDR3 has 15 amino acids. Trimming took 2 bases from V and 2 from J, leaving 12 bases between them. CDR3 loop: CASSLKAGTQETQYF. CDR3 nucleotides: TGTGCCAGCAGCTTAAAGGCAGGGACACAAGAGACCCAGTACTTC. Full variable domain (rest looked up from reference TRBV7-6 and TRBJ2-5): GAGVSQSPRYKVTKRGQDVALRCDPISGHVSLYWYRQALGQGPEFLTYFNYEAQQDKSGLPNDRFSAERPEGSISTLTIQRTEQRDSAMYRCASSLKAGTQETQYFGPGTRLLVL.

The DNA of the CDR3 is TGTGCCAGCAGCTCCGGGGCCACAGCCGCTCTAGAGCAGTTCTTC. It translates to CASSSGATAALEQFF. This rearrangement joins TRBV7-8 to TRBJ2-1, with D perhaps given as TRBD1 or TRBD2 (5 bases each). Germline CDR1 and CDR2: SGHVS and FQNEAQ. V lost 4 bases to trimming and J lost 10 bases, with 20 bases between them. The CDR3 has 15 amino acids.

The genes are TRBV4-1 and TRBJ2-5; 9 bases line up with TRBD1. The ends lost 1 base at V and 4 bases at J; junction bases unmatched: 4. Germline V gene lookup returns CDR1 MGHRA and CDR2 YSYEKL. The CDR3 runs 15 residues. The CDR3 is CASSQGATGGETQYF. DNA for the CDR3: TGCGCCAGCAGCCAAGGGGCGACAGGGGGAGAGACCCAGTACTTC.

The rearrangement links TRBV6-5 to TRBJ2-7; the D gene is possibly TRBD2 (6 bases). V lost 4 bases and J lost 4, with 14 bases in between. Germline V gene sequence: CDR1 MNHEY, CDR2 SVGAGI. This CDR3 has 14 amino acids. The CDR3 coding sequence is TGTGCCAGCAGTTTGGGACTCCCGCCATACGAGCAGTACTTC. Protein product: CASSLGLPPYEQYF.

The V and J genes are TRBV7-2 and TRBJ1-2, with 7 bases identical to TRBD1. The CDR3 is 13 residues long. CDR1 SGHTA and CDR2 FQGNSA come from the germline V gene. V trimming: 5 bases; J trimming: 3 bases; junction bases outside the gene matches: 3. For the CDR3, the DNA is TGTGCCAGCAGCGACAGGGTCCACTATGGCTACACCTTC. It translates to CASSDRVHYGYTF.

The rearrangement links TRBV20-1 to TRBJ1-2, with 8 bases identical to TRBD1. Germline CDR1 DFQATT, CDR2 SNEGSKA (reference sequence). The trim removed 5 bases at V and 5 bases at J, leaving 7 bases unmatched. This CDR3 is 13 amino acids long. CDR3 amino acids: CSAGQGAAYGYTF. The CDR3 DNA reads TGCAGTGCTGGTCAGGGGGCAGCTTATGGCTACACCTTC.

The count of this clonotype is one. The rearrangement links TRBV7-9 to TRBJ2-1, with D perhaps TRBD1 (6 bases). Germline values: CDR1 SEHNR, CDR2 FQNEAQ (reference sequence). The CDR3 totals 14 residues. Trimming took 5 bases from V and 3 from J, leaving 11 bases between them. In DNA, the CDR3 is TGTGCCAGCAGCAGTGGACAGTACTACAATGAGCAGTTCTTC. As protein: CASSSGQYYNEQFF. Together with reference TRBV7-9 and TRBJ2-1, the CDR3 gives the full variable domain: DTGVSQNPRHKITKRGQNVTFRCDPISEHNRLYWYRQTLGQGPEFLTYFQNEAQLEKSRLLSDRFSAERPKGSFSTLEIQRTEQGDSAMYLCASSSGQYYNEQFFGPGTRLTVL.

V and J are TRBV20-1 and TRBJ2-1; TRBD2 matches at 11 bases. V was clipped by 1 base and J by 7 bases; unmatched bases: 6. This CDR3 is built from 15 residues. In germline, CDR1 is DFQATT, CDR2 SNEGSKA (reference sequence). This CDR3 is CSARALAGGPNEQFF. CDR3 nucleotides: TGCAGTGCTAGAGCTCTAGCGGGGGGCCCAAATGAGCAGTTCTTC.